The 27 T cell receptor beta chains listed next were all sequenced from one sample in a study of cytomegalovirus exposure and HLA in healthy donors. 60 Vbeta and 13 Jbeta primers were used in PCR. Assay used: immunoSEQ multiplex PCR; TCRdb lists only in-frame clones, some missing. The sample has around 240,000 clones, roughly 80% seen once; the top ten hold over 5%. The sample comprised PBMCs. The receptor set was obtained from a woman aged 40-49 years in good health and CMV-seropositive.

V and J are TRBV9 and TRBJ1-5; a possible D gene is TRBD1 (5 bases). Germline loops: CDR1 SGDLS, CDR2 YYNGEE. V was pared by 0 bases and J by 4 bases, with 5 bases between. The CDR3 runs to 13 residues. CDR3 region: CASSVAGNQPQHF. Written as DNA, the CDR3 is TGTGCCAGCAGCGTAGCAGGGAATCAGCCCCAGCATTTT.

This chain joins TRBV18 and TRBJ2-1; D is unresolved. Looked up from germline, CDR1 is KGHSH and CDR2 is LQKENI. The CDR3 runs 11 residues. V was cut by 4 bases and J by 8 bases, with 6 bases left in between. CDR3 sequence (DNA): TGTGCCAGCTCACTTTCTCATGAGCAGTTCTTC. Encoded protein: CASSLSHEQFF. Variable domain in full (rest from reference TRBV18 and TRBJ2-1): NAGVMQNPRHLVRRRGQEARLRCSPMKGHSHVYWYRQLPEEGLKFMVYLQKENIIDESGMPKERFSAEFPKEGPSILRIQQVVRGDSAAYFCASSLSHEQFFGPGTRLTVL.

The rearrangement joins TRBV4-3 to TRBJ1-1, with 7 bases aligning to TRBD1. The V gene's germline CDR1 is LGHNA and CDR2 YSLEER. Trimming at V came to 4 bases and at J to 7 bases, leaving 3 bases not matched to a gene. The CDR3 sequence is 12 residues long. CDR3 protein: CASSLQGFEAFF. CDR3 bases: TGCGCCAGCAGCCTACAGGGGTTTGAAGCTTTCTTT.

The chain couples TRBV11-2 to TRBJ2-7; 11 positions match TRBD1. Trimming took 5 bases from V and 4 from J; bases not matched to a gene: 4. CDR3 length equals 14 residues. Per germline, CDR1 SGHAT and CDR2 FQNNGV. The CDR3 region is CASSLGQGAYEQYF. The CDR3 DNA follows: TGTGCCAGCAGCCTCGGACAGGGGGCTTACGAGCAGTACTTC. The variable domain in full, completed from reference TRBV11-2 and TRBJ2-7, reads EAGVAQSPRYKIIEKRQSVAFWCNPISGHATLYWYQQILGQGPKLLIQFQNNGVVDDSQLPKDRFSAERLKGVDSTLKIQPAKLEDSAVYLCASSLGQGAYEQYFGPGTRLTVT.

The genes are TRBV6-1 and TRBJ2-7; D unresolved. This CDR3 spans 14 amino acids. Germline CDR1 MNHNS, CDR2 SASEGT. Trimming removed 5 bases from V and 2 bases from J, with 13 bases in between. The CDR3 protein is CASSRQTRTYEQYF. DNA of the CDR3: TGTGCCAGCAGTAGGCAGACACGCACCTACGAGCAGTACTTC.

The chain has TRBV19 and TRBJ1-5; 8 positions match TRBD1. V shed 6 bases, J shed 2 bases, and the junction held 3 bases outside the gene matches. The CDR3 is 14 residues long. Germline V gene sequence: CDR1 LNHDA, CDR2 SQIVND (reference sequence). CDR3 DNA: TGTGCCAGTAGCACAGGGGGTGGCAATCAGCCCCAGCATTTT. The encoded protein is CASSTGGGNQPQHF.

V usage is TRBV5-5 and J usage is TRBJ1-1, with unresolved D. The CDR3 consists of 13 residues. The germline V and J ends were trimmed by 0 bases and 3 bases, with 6 bases remaining between them. Germline V gene data show CDR1 as SGHKS and CDR2 as YYEKEE (reference sequence). The chain's CDR3 is CASSLGADTEAFF. CDR3 sequence (DNA): TGTGCCAGCAGCTTGGGGGCTGACACTGAAGCTTTCTTT. The variable domain in full, completed from reference TRBV5-5 and TRBJ1-1, reads DAGVTQSPTHLIKTRGQQVTLRCSPISGHKSVSWYQQVLGQGPQFIFQYYEKEERGRGNFPDRFSARQFPNYSSELNVNALLLGDSALYLCASSLGADTEAFFGQGTRLTVV.

This clone has more than one count but fewer than ten. V and J are TRBV7-6 and TRBJ1-2; no clear D gene. V lost 0 bases and J 8 bases, leaving 13 bases between the germline ends. This CDR3 has 14 residues. Per germline, CDR1 SGHVS and CDR2 FNYEAQ. DNA of the CDR3: TGTGCCAGCAGCTTAGCTGGGGAGCCGGGGGGCTACACCTTC. This translates into CASSLAGEPGGYTF.

This chain joins TRBV29-1 and TRBJ2-7, with 9 bases that match TRBD2. CDR1 SQVTM and CDR2 ANQGSEA come from the germline V gene. This CDR3 has 17 amino acids. J gave up 2 bases and V 0 bases, and 11 bases lay outside the gene matches. CDR3 sequence (DNA): TGCAGCGTTGAAGAAACGAAGGGGCTAGCGGGACCCTACGAGCAGTACTTC. Protein: CSVEETKGLAGPYEQYF.

The J gene is TRBJ2-3, the V gene TRBV5-8, with TRBD2 identical over 11 bases. J gave up 2 bases and V 4 bases, and 12 bases lay outside the gene matches. Germline V gene sequence: CDR1 SGHTS, CDR2 YDEGEE. The CDR3 runs 18 residues. The CDR3 DNA reads TGTGCCAGCAGCAAAAGTTTCGGACTAGCGGGCAACACAGATACGCAGTATTTT. Translating it yields CASSKSFGLAGNTDTQYF.

This clone occurred a few times. This rearrangement joins TRBV11-2 to TRBJ1-2; the match to TRBD1 covers 10 bases. The CDR3 is 14 amino acids. V lost 6 bases to trimming and J lost 5 bases; unmatched junction nucleotides: 6. Germline assignment: CDR1 SGHAT and CDR2 FQNNGV. This CDR3 is CASSPGTGVYGYTF. CDR3 bases: TGTGCCAGCAGTCCTGGGACAGGGGTATATGGCTACACCTTC.

The V and J genes are TRBV30 and TRBJ1-2; 7 positions match TRBD1. The CDR3 consists of 14 residues. The germline gives CDR1 GTSNPN, CDR2 SVGIG (reference sequence). After removal of 0 bases from V and 7 bases from J, the junction contained 8 bases not matched to a gene. The CDR3 loop is CAWSVSGGLAGYTF. The CDR3 coding sequence is TGTGCCTGGAGTGTCTCAGGGGGTCTTGCTGGCTACACCTTC.

The genes are TRBV10-3 and TRBJ2-3; 9 bases agree with TRBD2. This CDR3 is built from 17 residues. In germline, CDR1 is ENHRY, CDR2 SYGVKD. V shed 3 bases and J 1 base; nucleotides not matched to a gene: 8. The CDR3 DNA is TGTGCCATCAGTGACACCTTAGCGGGAGTCGGCACAGATACGCAGTATTTT. Translated, it gives CAISDTLAGVGTDTQYF.

The chain uses TRBV6-5 and TRBJ2-5; the match to TRBD2 covers 12 bases. Trimming removed 5 bases from V and 7 bases from J; junction bases left unmatched: 8. This CDR3 has 15 amino acids. From germline, CDR1 is MNHEY and CDR2 SVGAGI. CDR3 nucleotide sequence: TGTGCCAGCAGTCCCGGTGCTAGCGGGAGGGGGACCCAGTACTTC. This codes for CASSPGASGRGTQYF.

As concerns this clone: An end of the junction differs from the germline gene, which may be a read error. The chain couples TRBV7-9 to TRBJ1-2; maybe TRBD1 (6 bases). From germline, CDR1 is SEHNR and CDR2 FQNEAQ (reference sequence). This CDR3 contains 15 residues. CDR3 bases: TGTTCCAGCAGACCTTCGACAGGCTGGGGGTATGGCTACACCTTC. Its translation: CSSRPSTGWGYGYTF.

This clone came up once. The V gene is TRBV9, the J gene TRBJ2-3; 8 bases align to TRBD2. The CDR3 has 17 amino acids. Germline V lookup: CDR1 SGDLS, CDR2 YYNGEE. V gave up 4 bases and J gave up 3 bases; unmatched junction bases: 13. Here the CDR3 reads CASSHRLSSGGTDTQYF. CDR3 nucleotides: TGTGCCAGCAGCCACCGACTCTCGAGCGGGGGAACAGATACGCAGTATTTT.

This clone was detected only a few times. The V and J genes are TRBV27 and TRBJ1-4, with a weak D call TRBD1 (6 bases). Trimming cost V 3 bases and J 5 bases, with 10 bases left between them. Germline CDR1 is MNHEY and CDR2 is SMNVEV (reference sequence). The CDR3 contains 14 residues. Written as DNA, the CDR3 is TGTGCCAGCAGTTTCGGGACACCAAATGAAAAACTGTTTTTT. This encodes CASSFGTPNEKLFF.

This clone occurred a few times. This chain joins TRBV9 and TRBJ1-3, with 8 positions matching TRBD1. Germline assignment: CDR1 SGDLS and CDR2 YYNGEE. This CDR3 has 17 amino acids. The V and J ends lost 3 bases and 2 bases, in that order; junction bases with no gene match: 10. CDR3 in DNA: TGTGCCAGCAGCGCCGCCTGGACAGGGCGGCCTGGAAACACCATATATTTT. Translating gives CASSAAWTGRPGNTIYF.

The chain employs TRBV7-9 and TRBJ1-1; D unresolved. Trimming cost V 1 base and J 0 bases, with 9 bases left between them. The CDR3 runs to 15 residues. The germline V gene has CDR1 SEHNR and CDR2 FQNEAQ (reference sequence). CDR3 protein: CASSLVPGMNTEAFF. The CDR3 DNA reads as TGTGCCAGCAGCTTAGTCCCAGGTATGAACACTGAAGCTTTCTTT.

Here the CDR3 reads CASSSHGQGSYEQYF. The CDR3 nucleotides are TGTGCCAGCAGTTCCCATGGGCAGGGGTCCTACGAGCAGTACTTC. The V and J genes are TRBV28 and TRBJ2-7; D possibly corresponds to TRBD1 (6 bases). Deletions cut 4 bases from V and 1 base from J, with 14 bases between. CDR3 length: 15 residues. CDR1 and CDR2 from the germline V gene are MDHEN and SYDVKM.

This clone was counted a single time. V is TRBV5-4 and J is TRBJ2-2, with 7 bases matching TRBD2. This CDR3 region has 19 residues. Germline V gene lookup returns CDR1 SGHNT and CDR2 YYREEE (reference sequence). The J segment lost 5 bases and the V segment lost 1 base, leaving 17 bases of the junction unmatched. The CDR3, as DNA: TGTGCCAGCAGCTTGCCGGGATTCCGGGACTACACCAAGACCGGGGAGCTGTTTTTT. Translating gives CASSLPGFRDYTKTGELFF.

The rearrangement joins TRBV6-4 to TRBJ1-6, with D unresolved. From germline, CDR1 is MRHNA and CDR2 SNTAGT. V was clipped by 8 bases and J by 0 bases, with 14 bases between them. The CDR3 is made up of 16 amino acids. This chain's CDR3 is CASPNSGSSYNSPLHF. The CDR3 nucleotides read TGTGCCAGCCCGAATAGTGGGAGCTCCTATAATTCACCCCTCCACTTT.

V is TRBV29-1 and J is TRBJ1-4; 10 nucleotides agree with TRBD1. The CDR3 contains 13 residues. Germline trimming cut 5 bases from V and 8 bases from J; bases unmatched to any gene: 5. Germline V lookup: CDR1 SQVTM, CDR2 ANQGSEA. The CDR3 loop is CSVSTGGREKLFF. For the CDR3, the DNA is TGCAGCGTTTCGACAGGGGGCAGAGAAAAACTGTTTTTT.

The V call is TRBV7-2, the J call TRBJ1-6, with D hard to call. This CDR3 comprises 15 residues. Germline values: CDR1 SGHTA, CDR2 FQGNSA. V lost 5 bases to trimming and J lost 3 bases, with 11 bases between them. The CDR3, as DNA: TGTGCCAGCAGCGGCAGTTTCCTCTATAATTCACCCCTCCACTTT. It codes for CASSGSFLYNSPLHF. Variable domain in full (rest from reference TRBV7-2 and TRBJ1-6): GAGVSQSPSNKVTEKGKDVELRCDPISGHTALYWYRQSLGQGLEFLIYFQGNSAPDKSGLPSDRFSAERTGGSVSTLTIQRTQQEDSAVYLCASSGSFLYNSPLHFGNGTRLTVT.

The chain has TRBV4-3 and TRBJ2-1; 14 nucleotides match TRBD2. The germline V gene has CDR1 LGHNA and CDR2 YSLEER. J gave up 0 bases and V 4 bases, and 5 bases lay outside the gene matches. The CDR3 runs to 18 residues. CDR3 DNA: TGCGCCAGCAGCCCCCGGACTAGCGGGAGGATCTCCTACAATGAGCAGTTCTTC. Its protein product is CASSPRTSGRISYNEQFF.

The CDR3 loop reads CASKTSGDTQYF. The CDR3 nucleotides are TGTGCCAGCAAGACCTCCGGGGATACGCAGTATTTT. The chain carries TRBV6-5 and TRBJ2-3; D is unclear. Per the germline V gene, CDR1 is MNHEY and CDR2 is SVGAGI. The CDR3 totals 12 residues. V dropped 7 bases and J dropped 6 bases, with 11 bases sitting between them.

This chain connects TRBV7-9 to TRBJ1-2; D may be TRBD1 (6 bases). CDR3 size: 13 residues. Looked up from germline, CDR1 is SEHNR and CDR2 is FQNEAQ (reference sequence). V was shortened by 3 bases and J by 4 bases, with 9 bases between the two germline ends. In nucleotides, the CDR3 is TGTGCCAGCAGCTTGGTCAGGGGCTATGGCTACACCTTC. This codes for CASSLVRGYGYTF.